In its sample, the clone carrying this T cell receptor (beta chain) was seen a few times. Trimming took off 3 bases at V and 2 bases at J, with 10 bases between the two ends. This CDR3 is built from 14 residues. Germline CDR1 is SGHRS and CDR2 is YFSETQ. The sample comes from a study of T-cell reconstitution after alpha-beta-depleted transplantation in children. The TCRbeta library incorporated unique molecular identifiers. From the PCR reads, TCRdb called clonotypes with MiXCR, one entry per CDR3 protein. In the table there are about 500,000 distinct CDR3 sequences, approximately 32% of which are singletons.

This material consisted of PBMCs from the stem cell graft donor, taken from the stem cell graft. The genes are TRBV5-1 and TRBJ2-3; D is perhaps TRBD1 (5 bases). The source of this sequence is a human donor who donated a stem cell graft to a child with aplastic anemia. CDR3 residues: CASSSTVSTDTQYF. Here the CDR3 DNA reads TGCGCCAGCAGCTCGACAGTTTCCACAGATACGCAGTATTTT. Combining the CDR3 with reference TRBV5-1 and TRBJ2-3 gives the whole variable domain KAGVTQTPRYLIKTRGQQVTLSCSPISGHRSVSWYQQTPGQGLQFLFEYFSETQRNKGNFPGRFSGRQFSNSRSEMNVSTLELGDSALYLCASSSTVSTDTQYFGPGTRLTVL.